This T cell receptor beta chain appears in the sequencing data of a study of patients and donors after allogeneic stem cell transplantation. TCRdb re-called the RT-PCR reads with MiXCR, one entry per CDR3 protein. The sample includes about 160,000 distinct CDR3 sequences, approximately 35% of them seen just once. The CDR3 extends over 14 amino acids. V was shortened by 5 bases and J by 7 bases, with 17 bases between the two germline ends. CDR1 and CDR2 from the germline V gene are LNHNV and YYDKDF (reference sequence). This rearrangement joins TRBV15 to TRBJ1-1; D is perhaps TRBD1 (6 bases). The source is a human donor who was either an allogeneic HSCT recipient or a stem cell or donor lymphocyte infusion donor (not recorded which). It is not recorded whose cells these are; they may come from a transplant donor. The specimen sequenced was blood, either unsorted or a sorted T cell fraction (not recorded which). This chain's CDR3 is CATSGRGAYNEAFF. CDR3 coding DNA: TGTGCCACCAGCGGGAGGGGGGCATATAATGAAGCTTTCTTT.